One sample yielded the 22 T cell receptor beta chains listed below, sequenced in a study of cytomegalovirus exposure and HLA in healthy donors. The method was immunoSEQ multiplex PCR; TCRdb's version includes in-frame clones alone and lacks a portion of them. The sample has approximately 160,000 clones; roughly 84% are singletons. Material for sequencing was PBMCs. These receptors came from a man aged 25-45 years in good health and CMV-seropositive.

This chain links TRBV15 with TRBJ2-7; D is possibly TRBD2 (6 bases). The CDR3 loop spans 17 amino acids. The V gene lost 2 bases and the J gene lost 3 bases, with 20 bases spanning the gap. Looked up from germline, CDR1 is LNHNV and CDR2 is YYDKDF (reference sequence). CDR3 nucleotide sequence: TGTGCCACCAGCAGACCGCCGTGGGGGGACCTCGTCTACGAGCAGTACTTC. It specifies CATSRPPWGDLVYEQYF.

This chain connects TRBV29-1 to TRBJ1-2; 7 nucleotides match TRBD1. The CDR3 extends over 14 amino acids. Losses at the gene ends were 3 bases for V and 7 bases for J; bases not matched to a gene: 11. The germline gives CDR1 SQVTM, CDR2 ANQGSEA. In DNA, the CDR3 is TGCAGCGTTGATAGGTTAGATACAGGGGTTGGCTACACCTTC. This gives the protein CSVDRLDTGVGYTF.

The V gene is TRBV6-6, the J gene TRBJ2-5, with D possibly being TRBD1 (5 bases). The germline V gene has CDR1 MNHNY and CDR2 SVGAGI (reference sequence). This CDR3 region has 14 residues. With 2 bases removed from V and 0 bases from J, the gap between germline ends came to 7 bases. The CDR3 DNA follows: TGTGCCAGCAGTTACAGGGGTAACCAAGAGACCCAGTACTTC. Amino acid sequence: CASSYRGNQETQYF.

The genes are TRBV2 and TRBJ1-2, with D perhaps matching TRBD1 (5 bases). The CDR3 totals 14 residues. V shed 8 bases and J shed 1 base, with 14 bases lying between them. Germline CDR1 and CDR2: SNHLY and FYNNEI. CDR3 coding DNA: TGTGCCAGCGGGGAGGGGACGGTTAACTATGGCTACACCTTC. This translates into CASGEGTVNYGYTF.

Written as DNA, the CDR3 is TGCAGCGTTCGGACAGGGGGCCAAGAGACCCAGTACTTC. Translation: CSVRTGGQETQYF. V is TRBV29-1 and J is TRBJ2-5; 10 nucleotides match TRBD1. Germline V gives CDR1 SQVTM, CDR2 ANQGSEA. V shed 5 bases and J 1 base; nucleotides not matched to a gene: 1. The CDR3 sequence is 13 residues long.

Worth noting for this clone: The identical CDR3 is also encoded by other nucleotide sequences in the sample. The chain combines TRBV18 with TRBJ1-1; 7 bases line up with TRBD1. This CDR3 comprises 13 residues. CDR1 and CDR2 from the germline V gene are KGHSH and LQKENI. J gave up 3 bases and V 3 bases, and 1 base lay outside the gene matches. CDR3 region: CASSPQGDTEAFF. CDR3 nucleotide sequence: TGTGCCAGCTCACCCCAGGGGGACACTGAAGCTTTCTTT.

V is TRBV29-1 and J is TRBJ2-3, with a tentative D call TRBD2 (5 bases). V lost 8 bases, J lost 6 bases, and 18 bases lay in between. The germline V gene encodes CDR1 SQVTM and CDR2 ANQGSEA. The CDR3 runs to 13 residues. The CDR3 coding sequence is TGCAGCTACCTCGACCCGGGGAGCGATACGCAGTATTTT. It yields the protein CSYLDPGSDTQYF.

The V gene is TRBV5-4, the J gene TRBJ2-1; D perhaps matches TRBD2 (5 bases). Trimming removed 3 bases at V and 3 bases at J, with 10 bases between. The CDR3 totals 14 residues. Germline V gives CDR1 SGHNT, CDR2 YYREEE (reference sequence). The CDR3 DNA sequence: TGTGCCAGCAGCTCGACCCGGGGCTACAATGAGCAGTTCTTC. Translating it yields CASSSTRGYNEQFF.

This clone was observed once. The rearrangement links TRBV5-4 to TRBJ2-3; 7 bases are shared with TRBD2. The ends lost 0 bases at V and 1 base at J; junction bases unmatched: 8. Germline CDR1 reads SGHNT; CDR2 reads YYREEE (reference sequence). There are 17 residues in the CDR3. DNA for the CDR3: TGTGCCAGCAGCTTGGCCGATCGGGAGGACGGCACAGATACGCAGTATTTT. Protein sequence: CASSLADREDGTDTQYF.

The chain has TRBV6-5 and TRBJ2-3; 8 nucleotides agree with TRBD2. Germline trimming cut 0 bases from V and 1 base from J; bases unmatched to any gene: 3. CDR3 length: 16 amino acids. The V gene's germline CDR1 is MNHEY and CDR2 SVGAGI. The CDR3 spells CASSYSSAGGTDTQYF. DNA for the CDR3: TGTGCCAGCAGTTACTCGTCAGCGGGGGGCACAGATACGCAGTATTTT.

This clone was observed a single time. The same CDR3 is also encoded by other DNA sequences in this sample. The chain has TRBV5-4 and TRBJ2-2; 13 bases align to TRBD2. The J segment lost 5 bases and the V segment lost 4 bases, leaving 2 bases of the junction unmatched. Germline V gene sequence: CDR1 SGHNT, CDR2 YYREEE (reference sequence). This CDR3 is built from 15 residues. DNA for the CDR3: TGTGCCAGCAGCCTGGGACTAGCGGGAACCGGGGAGCTGTTTTTT. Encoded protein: CASSLGLAGTGELFF.

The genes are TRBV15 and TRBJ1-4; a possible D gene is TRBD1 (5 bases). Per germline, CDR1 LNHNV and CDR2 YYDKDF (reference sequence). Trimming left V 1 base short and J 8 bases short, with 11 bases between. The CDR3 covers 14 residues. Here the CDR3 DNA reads TGTGCCACCAGCAGAGGGCAGGGCCAGGAAAAACTGTTTTTT. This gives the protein CATSRGQGQEKLFF.

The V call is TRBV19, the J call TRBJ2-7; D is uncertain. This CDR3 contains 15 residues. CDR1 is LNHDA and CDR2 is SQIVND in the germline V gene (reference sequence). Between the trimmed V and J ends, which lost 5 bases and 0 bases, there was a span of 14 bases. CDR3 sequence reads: CASSPVAAASYEQYF. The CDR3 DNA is TGTGCCAGTAGTCCGGTGGCGGCAGCCTCCTACGAGCAGTACTTC.

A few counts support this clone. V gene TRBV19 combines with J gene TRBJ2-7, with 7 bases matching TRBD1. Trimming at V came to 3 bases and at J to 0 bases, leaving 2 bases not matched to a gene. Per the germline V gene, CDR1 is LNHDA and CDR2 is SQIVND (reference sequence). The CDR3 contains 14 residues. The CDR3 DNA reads TGTGCCAGTAGTATGGACAGGCACTCCTACGAGCAGTACTTC. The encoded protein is CASSMDRHSYEQYF.

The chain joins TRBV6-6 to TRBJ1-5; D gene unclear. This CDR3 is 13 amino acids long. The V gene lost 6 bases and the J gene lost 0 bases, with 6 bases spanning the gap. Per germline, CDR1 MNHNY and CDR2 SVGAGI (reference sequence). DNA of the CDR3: TGTGCCAGCAGCACTAATAGCAATCAGCCCCAGCATTTT. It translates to CASSTNSNQPQHF.

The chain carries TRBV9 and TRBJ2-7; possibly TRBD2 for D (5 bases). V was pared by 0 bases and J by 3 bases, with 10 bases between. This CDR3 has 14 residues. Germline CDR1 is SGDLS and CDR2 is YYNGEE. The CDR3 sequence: CASSVALVGYEQYF. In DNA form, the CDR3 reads TGTGCCAGCAGCGTAGCACTAGTAGGCTACGAGCAGTACTTC. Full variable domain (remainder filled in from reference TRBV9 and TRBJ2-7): DSGVTQTPKHLITATGQRVTLRCSPRSGDLSVYWYQQSLDQGLQFLIQYYNGEERAKGNILERFSAQQFPDLHSELNLSSLELGDSALYFCASSVALVGYEQYFGPGTRLTVT.

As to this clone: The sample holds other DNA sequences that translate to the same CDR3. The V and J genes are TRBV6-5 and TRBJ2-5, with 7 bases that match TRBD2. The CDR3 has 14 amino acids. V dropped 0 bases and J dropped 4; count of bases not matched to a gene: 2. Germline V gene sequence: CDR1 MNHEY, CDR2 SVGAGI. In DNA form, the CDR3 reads TGTGCCAGCAGTTACTCTCCGGGAGGAGAGACCCAGTACTTC. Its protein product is CASSYSPGGETQYF.

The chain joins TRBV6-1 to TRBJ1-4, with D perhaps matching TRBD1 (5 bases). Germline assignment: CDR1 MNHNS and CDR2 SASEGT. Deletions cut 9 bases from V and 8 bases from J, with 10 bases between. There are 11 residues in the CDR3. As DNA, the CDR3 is TGTGCCAGGCAGGGCGGAGAAAAACTGTTTTTT. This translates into CARQGGEKLFF.

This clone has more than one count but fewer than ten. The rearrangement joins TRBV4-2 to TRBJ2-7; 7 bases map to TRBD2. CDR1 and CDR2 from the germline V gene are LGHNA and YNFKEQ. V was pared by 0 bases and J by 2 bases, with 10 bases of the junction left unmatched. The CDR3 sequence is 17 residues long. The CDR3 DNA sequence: TGTGCCAGCAGCCAAGATGGAGGGAGGGCCGTAGCCTACGAGCAGTACTTC. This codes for CASSQDGGRAVAYEQYF.

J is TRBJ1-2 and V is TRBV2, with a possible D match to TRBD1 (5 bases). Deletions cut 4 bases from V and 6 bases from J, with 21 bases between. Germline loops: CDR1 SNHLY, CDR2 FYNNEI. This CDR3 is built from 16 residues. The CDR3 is CASSARDFLAEHGYTF. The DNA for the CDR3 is TGTGCCAGCAGTGCTCGGGACTTCCTCGCCGAACATGGCTACACCTTC.

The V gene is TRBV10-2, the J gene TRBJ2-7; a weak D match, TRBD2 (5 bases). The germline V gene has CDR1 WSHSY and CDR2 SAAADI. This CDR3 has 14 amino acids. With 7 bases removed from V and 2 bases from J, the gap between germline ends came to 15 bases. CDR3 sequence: CASNSRGIAYEQYF. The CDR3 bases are TGCGCCAGCAACTCCCGAGGGATAGCCTACGAGCAGTACTTC.

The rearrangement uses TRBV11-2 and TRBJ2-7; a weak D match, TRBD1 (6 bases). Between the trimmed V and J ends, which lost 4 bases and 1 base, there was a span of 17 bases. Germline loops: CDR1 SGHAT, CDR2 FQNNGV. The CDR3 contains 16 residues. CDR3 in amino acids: CASSSELTGVSYEQYF. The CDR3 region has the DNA TGTGCCAGCAGCTCTGAGTTGACAGGCGTTTCCTACGAGCAGTACTTC. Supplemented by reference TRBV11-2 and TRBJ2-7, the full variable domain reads EAGVAQSPRYKIIEKRQSVAFWCNPISGHATLYWYQQILGQGPKLLIQFQNNGVVDDSQLPKDRFSAERLKGVDSTLKIQPAKLEDSAVYLCASSSELTGVSYEQYFGPGTRLTVT.